The present T cell receptor beta chain was sequenced within a study of T cell changes during pregnancy in multiple sclerosis. Germline V gene sequence: CDR1 PRHDT, CDR2 FYEKMQ (reference sequence). The CDR3 is 15 residues long. With V trimmed by 3 bases and J by 2 bases, 4 bases remained unmatched. Method: immunoSEQ multiplex PCR; TCRdb's copy keeps in-frame clones and lacks some. The profile shows about 64,000 clones, roughly 93% of them singletons. This TCR derives from a female donor with multiple sclerosis, enrolled in a pregnancy study. The chain carries TRBV13 and TRBJ2-5, with 9 nucleotides matching TRBD2. Sample: peripheral blood, taken in the second trimester of pregnancy. The CDR3 DNA sequence: TGTGCCAGCAGCTTGCAGGGACTAGCTCAAGAGACCCAGTACTTC. Amino acids: CASSLQGLAQETQYF. Combining the CDR3 with reference TRBV13 and TRBJ2-5 gives the whole variable domain AAGVIQSPRHLIKEKRETATLKCYPIPRHDTVYWYQQGPGQDPQFLISFYEKMQSDKGSIPDRFSAQQFSDYHSELNMSSLELGDSALYFCASSLQGLAQETQYFGPGTRLLVL.